The clone carrying this T cell receptor beta chain was detected a few times. This record belongs to a study of OX40 agonist ivuxolimab in advanced cancers. In germline, CDR1 is MDHEN, CDR2 SYDVKM. Trimming left V 7 bases short and J 0 bases short, with 15 bases between. This CDR3 region has 15 residues. The protocol was immunoSEQ multiplex PCR, while the TCRdb copy is restricted to in-frame clones and leaves out a portion. The table lists 60,000 or so clones, around 93% of them singletons. Sequenced material: CD4+ or CD8+ T cells sorted from blood, taken in a trial of the OX40 agonist ivuxolimab. The sequence came from an adult with an advanced solid tumor such as melanoma, head and neck, liver or kidney cancer. The chain employs TRBV28 and TRBJ1-1; D perhaps matches TRBD1 (5 bases). Here the CDR3 reads CASIRDPGMNTEAFF. The CDR3 DNA follows: TGTGCCAGCATTCGGGACCCAGGCATGAACACTGAAGCTTTCTTT. Variable domain in full (rest from reference TRBV28 and TRBJ1-1): DVKVTQSSRYLVKRTGEKVFLECVQDMDHENMFWYRQDPGLGLRLIYFSYDVKMKEKGDIPEGYSVSREKKERFSLILESASTNQTSMYLCASIRDPGMNTEAFFGQGTRLTVV.